The next 30 T cell receptor beta chains were all read from a single sample in a study of blood T cell repertoires in COVID-19. Assay used: immunoSEQ multiplex PCR; TCRdb lists only in-frame clones, some missing. The sample consists of under 350,000 clones, roughly 90% of them appearing once. The sample taken for sequencing was peripheral blood. The receptors stem from a woman in her twenties or thirties with COVID-19, enrolled during active disease.

The gene calls are TRBV7-2 and TRBJ2-7, with 7 bases aligning to TRBD2. V trimming: 1 base; J trimming: 3 bases; junction bases outside the gene matches: 3. CDR1 and CDR2 from the germline V gene are SGHTA and FQGNSA. The CDR3 is made up of 14 amino acids. CDR3: CASSLVAGDYEQYF. Written as DNA, the CDR3 is TGTGCCAGCAGCTTAGTGGCGGGAGACTACGAGCAGTACTTC.

The V and J genes are TRBV6-1 and TRBJ2-3; 7 bases are a match to TRBD2. V lost 1 base, J lost 6 bases, and 4 bases stayed unmatched. This CDR3 is 14 amino acids long. Germline lookup yields CDR1 MNHNS and CDR2 SASEGT. The CDR3 DNA sequence: TGTGCCAGCAGTGAAGACGGGAGGTCGGATACGCAGTATTTT. It is translated as CASSEDGRSDTQYF.

This clone was seen only a few times. The V and J genes are TRBV7-9 and TRBJ2-3; 10 nucleotides agree with TRBD2. The germline V gene has CDR1 SEHNR and CDR2 FQNEAQ (reference sequence). The CDR3 runs 17 residues. The junction had 11 bases not matched to a gene; V was cut back by 5 bases and J by 3 bases. The DNA of the CDR3 is TGTGCCAGCAGCCCCGGGACTAGCGAGATTGGGACAGATACGCAGTATTTT. Encoded protein: CASSPGTSEIGTDTQYF.

This chain joins TRBV5-1 and TRBJ2-5; perhaps TRBD1 as D (6 bases). Germline lookup yields CDR1 SGHRS and CDR2 YFSETQ. The CDR3 is 14 amino acids. The V and J ends lost 4 bases and 2 bases respectively, with 12 bases between them. The CDR3 coding sequence is TGCGCCAGCAGCCCCTGGGGGCCTCAAGAGACCCAGTACTTC. Translated, it gives CASSPWGPQETQYF.

V and J are TRBV5-1 and TRBJ2-7; perhaps TRBD1 as D (6 bases). The CDR3 is made up of 15 amino acids. Trimming removed 4 bases at V and 2 bases at J, with 16 bases between. Germline V gene data show CDR1 as SGHRS and CDR2 as YFSETQ. CDR3: CASSSQGSAPYEQYF. DNA for the CDR3: TGCGCCAGCAGCAGCCAGGGGTCCGCGCCCTACGAGCAGTACTTC.

The V call is TRBV24-1, the J call TRBJ2-1, with a tentative D call TRBD2 (6 bases). Germline-derived CDR1 and CDR2 are KGHDR and SFDVKD. CDR3 length equals 16 residues. Trimming pared 1 base from V and 9 bases from J, leaving 18 bases between. The CDR3 nucleotides read TGTGCCACCAGTGATTTCATGGTCTCCCACGGGGGTGAGCAGTTCTTC. It translates to CATSDFMVSHGGEQFF.

V gene TRBV12-5 combines with J gene TRBJ2-1; the match to TRBD1 covers 7 bases. Losses at the gene ends were 6 bases for V and 4 bases for J; bases not matched to a gene: 9. CDR1 and CDR2 (germline): LGHNT, FRNRAP. The CDR3 runs to 15 residues. The chain's CDR3 is CASGSPGDRYNEQFF. DNA of the CDR3: TGTGCTAGTGGCTCCCCAGGGGACAGATACAATGAGCAGTTCTTC.

The chain employs TRBV6-2 or TRBV6-3 and TRBJ2-3; D unclear. The CDR3 totals 16 residues. Germline CDR1 and CDR2: MNHEY and SVGEGT. V was shortened by 0 bases and J by 0 bases, with 10 bases between the two germline ends. The CDR3 spells CASSYSAGLSTDTQYF. CDR3 in DNA: TGTGCCAGCAGTTACTCGGCAGGCTTAAGCACAGATACGCAGTATTTT.

The chain joins TRBV30 to TRBJ2-7; 7 positions match TRBD2. Trimming at V came to 0 bases and at J to 7 bases, leaving 6 bases not matched to a gene. The CDR3 length is 13 residues. Germline V CDR1 and CDR2: GTSNPN, SVGIG (reference sequence). The DNA of the CDR3 is TGTGCCTGGAGTGTGGGAGGAGCGGGGGAGCAGTACTTC. Its protein is CAWSVGGAGEQYF. Supplemented by reference TRBV30 and TRBJ2-7, the full variable domain reads SQTIHQWPATLVQPVGSPLSLECTVEGTSNPNLYWYRQAAGRGLQLLFYSVGIGQISSEVPQNLSASRPQDRQFILSSKKLLLSDSGFYLCAWSVGGAGEQYFGPGTRLTVT.

This chain connects TRBV24-1 to TRBJ2-1; D perhaps matches TRBD2 (6 bases). The CDR3 runs 14 residues. The germline gives CDR1 KGHDR, CDR2 SFDVKD. Trimming cost V 4 bases and J 9 bases, with 15 bases left between them. In nucleotides, the CDR3 is TGTGCCACCAGTGACATCGGACGGGAGAGTGAGCAGTTCTTC. Protein: CATSDIGRESEQFF.

V gene TRBV15 combines with J gene TRBJ2-3; D is perhaps TRBD2 (5 bases). The ends were cut back, 3 bases at V and 2 bases at J, with 24 bases in the middle. This CDR3 contains 19 residues. CDR1 and CDR2 (germline): LNHNV, YYDKDF (reference sequence). The CDR3 protein is CATSRPSLALIRATDTQYF. For the CDR3, the DNA is TGTGCCACCAGCAGGCCATCCTTAGCGCTGATACGCGCCACAGATACGCAGTATTTT.

This chain links TRBV4-3 with TRBJ1-1; D is undetermined. The ends were cut back, 1 base at V and 5 bases at J, with 11 bases in the middle. The CDR3 has 14 residues. Germline CDR1 reads LGHNA; CDR2 reads YSLEER. DNA for the CDR3: TGCGCCAGCAGCCAAGGGCCGGGGTGGACTGAAGCTTTCTTT. Translation: CASSQGPGWTEAFF.

The J gene is TRBJ2-1, the V gene TRBV6-5, with 14 positions matching TRBD2. J was trimmed by 6 bases and V by 8 bases; bases with no gene match: 6. This CDR3 comprises 15 residues. Germline lookup yields CDR1 MNHEY and CDR2 SVGAGI. In DNA, the CDR3 is TGTGCCAGCGGATCCGGGACTAGCGGGAGCAATGAGCAGTTCTTC. Translated: CASGSGTSGSNEQFF.

V usage is TRBV6-6 and J usage is TRBJ1-4, with no clear D. V lost 2 bases and J lost 8, with 15 bases in between. The length of the CDR3 is 15 residues. Per germline, CDR1 MNHNY and CDR2 SVGAGI (reference sequence). For the CDR3, the DNA is TGTGCCAGCAGTTACGCGGGCACACTCGGCGAAAAACTGTTTTTT. It encodes CASSYAGTLGEKLFF.

This clone has only one observation. The chain uses TRBV6-2 or TRBV6-3 and TRBJ1-2; D is ambiguous. Between the trimmed V and J ends, which lost 5 bases and 7 bases, there was a span of 17 bases. The CDR3 runs to 14 residues. Germline CDR1 reads MNHEY; CDR2 reads SVGEGT. In DNA, the CDR3 is TGTGCCAGCAGTACCCAGACCACGGTAGCTGGCTACACCTTC. Its translation is CASSTQTTVAGYTF.

The gene calls are TRBV6-6 and TRBJ1-5; a possible D gene is TRBD1 (6 bases). This CDR3 is built from 15 residues. The germline V gene encodes CDR1 MNHNY and CDR2 SVGAGI (reference sequence). Trimming removed 7 bases from V and 4 bases from J, with 17 bases in between. The CDR3 bases are TGTGCCAGCACCCCAGCGACAGGCCTTAATCAGCCCCAGCATTTT. It encodes CASTPATGLNQPQHF.

The chain uses TRBV7-2 and TRBJ1-6, with 9 bases matching TRBD1. Per the germline V gene, CDR1 is SGHTA and CDR2 is FQGNSA. The length of the CDR3 is 15 residues. With V trimmed by 5 bases and J by 10 bases, 9 bases remained unmatched. In nucleotides, the CDR3 is TGTGCCAGCAGCGCAACCGGGACAGGGAGCTCACCCCTCCACTTT. Protein product: CASSATGTGSSPLHF.

The genes are TRBV6-6 and TRBJ2-5; D remains unclear. Germline V gene sequence: CDR1 MNHNY, CDR2 SVGAGI (reference sequence). There are 11 residues in the CDR3. V was shortened by 8 bases and J by 5 bases, with 9 bases between the two germline ends. CDR3 region: CASGPRETQYF. Here the CDR3 DNA reads TGTGCCAGCGGTCCTCGGGAGACCCAGTACTTC.

The chain employs TRBV10-3 and TRBJ1-1; D is unresolved. Trimming left V 8 bases short and J 4 bases short, with 11 bases between. Germline V gives CDR1 ENHRY, CDR2 SYGVKD. The CDR3 spans 12 residues. The CDR3 is CAIHPGITEAFF. CDR3 in DNA: TGTGCCATCCACCCAGGAATCACTGAAGCTTTCTTT.

The chain uses TRBV6-1 and TRBJ2-7; TRBD2 is a possible D gene (6 bases). Germline assignment: CDR1 MNHNS and CDR2 SASEGT. CDR3 length: 16 residues. V was shortened by 1 base and J by 1 base, with 14 bases between the two germline ends. CDR3 in DNA: TGTGCCAGCAGTGAAGTGCGGGGAAGGCGGTCCTACGAGCAGTACTTC. Translation: CASSEVRGRRSYEQYF.

The rearrangement links TRBV5-1 to TRBJ2-3, with TRBD2 matching over 12 bases. The CDR3 consists of 16 residues. CDR1 is SGHRS and CDR2 is YFSETQ in the germline V gene. After removal of 2 bases from V and 5 bases from J, the junction contained 6 bases not matched to a gene. DNA of the CDR3: TGCGCCAGCAGCTTTCGGACTAGCGGGACCCAAGATACGCAGTATTTT. Translated: CASSFRTSGTQDTQYF. The entire variable domain, with the rest obtained from reference TRBV5-1 and TRBJ2-3, is as follows: KAGVTQTPRYLIKTRGQQVTLSCSPISGHRSVSWYQQTPGQGLQFLFEYFSETQRNKGNFPGRFSGRQFSNSRSEMNVSTLELGDSALYLCASSFRTSGTQDTQYFGPGTRLTVL.

This chain links TRBV6-5 with TRBJ2-3; 11 bases align to TRBD2. Trimming removed 4 bases from V and 5 bases from J; junction bases left unmatched: 8. Germline V gene sequence: CDR1 MNHEY, CDR2 SVGAGI. The CDR3 has 16 residues. Written as DNA, the CDR3 is TGTGCCAGCAGTTGGGGACTAGCGGAGTCAAGAGATACGCAGTATTTT. Amino acid sequence: CASSWGLAESRDTQYF.

The CDR3 nucleotides read TGTGCCAGCAGTGGGACTAGCGGCACAGATACGCAGTATTTT. Amino acids: CASSGTSGTDTQYF. This chain connects TRBV6-4 to TRBJ2-3, with TRBD2 matching 9 bases. The CDR3 covers 14 residues. Germline loops: CDR1 MRHNA, CDR2 SNTAGT. V shed 4 bases, J shed 1 base, and the junction held 0 bases outside the gene matches.

This clone was detected a few times. The chain carries TRBV5-1 and TRBJ2-5; TRBD2 matches at 9 bases. The CDR3 has 12 residues. Germline loops: CDR1 SGHRS, CDR2 YFSETQ. V gave up 5 bases and J gave up 10 bases; unmatched junction bases: 6. CDR3 DNA sequence: TGCGCCAGCAGGGAACCTAGCGGGGACCAGTACTTC. Translating it yields CASREPSGDQYF.

This chain uses TRBV7-2 with TRBJ2-3; D possibly corresponds to TRBD1 (5 bases). In germline, CDR1 is SGHTA, CDR2 FQGNSA. CDR3 length: 14 residues. Deletions cut 0 bases from V and 4 bases from J, with 8 bases between. CDR3 region: CASSLAPGSDTQYF. CDR3 coding DNA: TGTGCCAGCAGCTTAGCCCCAGGGTCAGATACGCAGTATTTT.

In DNA form, the CDR3 reads TGCGCCAGCAGCCAAATAGGGGGCAGCGGCGGTGAAAAACTGTTTTTT. It encodes CASSQIGGSGGEKLFF. The chain uses TRBV4-1 and TRBJ1-4; TRBD1 aligns across 7 bases. From germline, CDR1 is MGHRA and CDR2 YSYEKL. V shed 2 bases, J shed 7 bases, and the junction held 10 bases outside the gene matches. The CDR3 extends over 16 amino acids.

The V call is TRBV6-5, the J call TRBJ1-5; 7 nucleotides match TRBD1. This CDR3 is built from 15 residues. With V trimmed by 7 bases and J by 3 bases, 9 bases remained unmatched. The germline V gene encodes CDR1 MNHEY and CDR2 SVGAGI. The chain's CDR3 is CASNHRDSLNQPQHF. The CDR3 DNA sequence: TGTGCCAGCAACCACCGGGACAGCCTCAATCAGCCCCAGCATTTT.

The chain has TRBV28 and TRBJ1-5; 7 nucleotides match TRBD1. The CDR3 is 16 amino acids. J was trimmed by 4 bases and V by 6 bases; bases with no gene match: 12. The V gene's germline CDR1 is MDHEN and CDR2 SYDVKM. The chain's CDR3 is CASSPPRQGLNQPQHF. CDR3 in DNA: TGTGCCAGCAGCCCCCCAAGACAGGGCCTAAATCAGCCCCAGCATTTT.

This clone has a single count. The chain joins TRBV12-3 or TRBV12-4 to TRBJ1-1; D perhaps matches TRBD1 (6 bases). V was clipped by 6 bases and J by 10 bases, with 18 bases between them. This CDR3 contains 13 residues. CDR3 residues: CASSPWGGALAFF. The DNA of the CDR3 is TGTGCCAGCAGCCCTTGGGGGGGCGCATTAGCTTTCTTT.

The chain combines TRBV19 with TRBJ1-2; 7 nucleotides match TRBD1. Germline CDR1 is LNHDA and CDR2 is SQIVND (reference sequence). Trimming took 4 bases from V and 2 from J; bases not matched to a gene: 4. The CDR3 is 14 residues long. CDR3 amino acids: CASSTTGYNYGYTF. The CDR3 DNA is TGTGCCAGTAGTACGACAGGGTACAACTATGGCTACACCTTC.